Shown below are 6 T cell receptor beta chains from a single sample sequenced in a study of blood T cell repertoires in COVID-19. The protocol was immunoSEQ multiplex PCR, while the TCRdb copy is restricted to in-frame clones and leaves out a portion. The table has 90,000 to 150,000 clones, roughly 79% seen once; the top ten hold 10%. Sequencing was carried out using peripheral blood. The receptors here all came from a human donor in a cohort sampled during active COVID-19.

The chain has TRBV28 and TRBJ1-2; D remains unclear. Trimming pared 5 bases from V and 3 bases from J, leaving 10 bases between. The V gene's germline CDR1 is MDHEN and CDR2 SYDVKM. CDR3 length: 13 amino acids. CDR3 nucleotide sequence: TGTGCCAGCAGTGGAACAGCTTACTATGGCTACACCTTC. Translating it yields CASSGTAYYGYTF.

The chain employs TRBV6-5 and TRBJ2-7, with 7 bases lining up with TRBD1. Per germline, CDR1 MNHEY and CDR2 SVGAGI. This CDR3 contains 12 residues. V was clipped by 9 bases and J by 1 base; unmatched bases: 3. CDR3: CASQTGSYEQYF. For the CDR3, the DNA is TGTGCCAGTCAGACAGGGTCCTACGAGCAGTACTTC.

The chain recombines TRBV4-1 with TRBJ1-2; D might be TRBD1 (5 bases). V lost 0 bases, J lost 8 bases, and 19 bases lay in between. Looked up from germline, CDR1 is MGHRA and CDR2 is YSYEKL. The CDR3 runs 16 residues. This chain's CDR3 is CASSQDGTEGQYGYTF. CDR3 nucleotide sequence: TGCGCCAGCAGCCAAGATGGTACGGAGGGGCAATACGGCTACACCTTC.

CDR3 bases: TGTGCCCCACGGACAGGGTCGAACACTGAAGCTTTCTTT. Amino acid sequence: CAPRTGSNTEAFF. This chain uses TRBV24-1 with TRBJ1-1; 8 bases are shared with TRBD1. CDR1 and CDR2 (germline): KGHDR, SFDVKD. Germline trimming cut 12 bases from V and 1 base from J; bases unmatched to any gene: 6. There are 13 residues in the CDR3.

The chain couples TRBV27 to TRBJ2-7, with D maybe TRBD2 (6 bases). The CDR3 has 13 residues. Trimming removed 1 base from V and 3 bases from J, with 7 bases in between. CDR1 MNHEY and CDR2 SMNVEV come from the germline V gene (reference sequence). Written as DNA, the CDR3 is TGTGCCAGCAGTTTATTAGCGGACTACGAGCAGTACTTC. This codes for CASSLLADYEQYF.

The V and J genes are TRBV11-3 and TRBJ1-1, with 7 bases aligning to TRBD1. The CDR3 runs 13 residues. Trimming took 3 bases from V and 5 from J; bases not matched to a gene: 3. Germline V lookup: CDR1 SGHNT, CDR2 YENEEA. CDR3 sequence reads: CASSLLQGTEAFF. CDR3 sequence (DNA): TGTGCCAGCAGCTTGTTACAGGGGACTGAAGCTTTCTTT.